The T cell receptor beta chain under discussion was sequenced for a study of blood T cell repertoires in COVID-19. On the study more broadly: The study drew acute and convalescent COVID-19 samples from the United States, Italy and Spain.

The CDR3 extends over 15 amino acids. V was shortened by 0 bases and J by 5 bases, with 14 bases between the two germline ends. The germline V gene has CDR1 MNHEY and CDR2 SVGAGI. This clone showed up just a few times. The method was immunoSEQ multiplex PCR; TCRdb's version includes in-frame clones alone and lacks a portion of them. Here the sample spans 62,000 or so clones, roughly 80% being singletons. The study recruited people aged roughly 18 to 95 years across around 23 US areas. Cohorts were determined from participant-reported clinical history. Sequencing was performed on PBMCs or T cells enriched from blood (not recorded which). This clonotype was sampled from a woman aged 40 to 49 with acute COVID-19. This rearrangement joins TRBV6-5 to TRBJ2-7; D perhaps matches TRBD1 (6 bases). Here the CDR3 DNA reads TGTGCCAGCAGTTACTCGAGGCAGGGGAGTAACGAGCAGTACTTC. Translated, it gives CASSYSRQGSNEQYF.